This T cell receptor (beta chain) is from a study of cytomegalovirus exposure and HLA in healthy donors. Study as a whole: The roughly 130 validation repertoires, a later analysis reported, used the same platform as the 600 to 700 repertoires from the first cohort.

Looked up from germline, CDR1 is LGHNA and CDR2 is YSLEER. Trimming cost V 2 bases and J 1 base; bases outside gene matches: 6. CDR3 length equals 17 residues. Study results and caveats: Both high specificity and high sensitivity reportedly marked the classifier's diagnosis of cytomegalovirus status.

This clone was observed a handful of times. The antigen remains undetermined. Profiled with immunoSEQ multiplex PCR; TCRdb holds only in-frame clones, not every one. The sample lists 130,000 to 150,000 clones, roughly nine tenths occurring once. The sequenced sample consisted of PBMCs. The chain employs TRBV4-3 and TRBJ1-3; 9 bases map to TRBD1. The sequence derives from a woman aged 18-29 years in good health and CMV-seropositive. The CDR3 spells CASSQHYRGLSGNTIYF. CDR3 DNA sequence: TGCGCCAGCAGCCAACATTACAGGGGGCTGTCTGGAAACACCATATATTTT.